The rows below give T cell receptor beta chains drawn from one sample of a study of cytomegalovirus exposure and HLA in healthy donors. Profiling relied on immunoSEQ multiplex PCR, and the TCRdb table lists in-frame clones only, not all of them. The table includes 200,000 to 300,000 clones, 82% detected once. The sequenced sample consisted of PBMCs. Source of these receptors: a woman aged 40 to 50 in good health and CMV-seropositive. CDR3s include the opening cysteine and the closing phenylalanine or tryptophan. D genes are given only for firm matches. Part of the rows lack a size; the others show once, few, many or a class for expanded clones.

d_call clone_size cdr3_length j_call v_call cdr3_nt cdr3_aa
TRBD1 once 14 TRBJ2-7 TRBV5-4 TGTGCCAGCAGCGCCGGACAGGGGTTTGACGAGCAGTACTTC CASSAGQGFDEQYF
TRBD2 - 15 TRBJ2-4 TRBV5-5 TGTGCCAGCAGCTTGGTACTAGCGGGAGCGAACATTCAGTACTTC CASSLVLAGANIQYF
- few 15 TRBJ2-5 TRBV21-1 TGTGCCAGCAGCACCCAGGGACAGGGGCCCGAGACCCAGTACTTC CASSTQGQGPETQYF
- few 16 TRBJ2-7 TRBV27 TGTGCCAGCAGTCCCCAGGGGCCGTTCTCGTCCTACGAGCAGTACTTC CASSPQGPFSSYEQYF
TRBD1 - 16 TRBJ1-5 TRBV28 TGTGCCAGCAACACCGGACAGGGGAATTTTCATCAGCCCCAGCATTTT CASNTGQGNFHQPQHF
- - 16 TRBJ1-1 TRBV5-8 TGCGCCAGCAGCCAAGAGTGGCTCTTCGGCGGCACTGAAGCTTTCTTT CASSQEWLFGGTEAFF
- - 13 TRBJ2-1 TRBV6-1 TGTGCCAGCAGTGAATCCGGGAAGGATGAGCAGTTCTTC CASSESGKDEQFF
- - 14 TRBJ2-7 TRBV18 TGTGCCAGCTCACGTCTTGGTTCTACCTACGAGCAGTACTTC CASSRLGSTYEQYF
- - 13 TRBJ1-1 TRBV7-9 TGTGCCAGCAGCTTTGGACAAGTCACTGAAGCTTTCTTT CASSFGQVTEAFF
- - 15 TRBJ2-4 TRBV5-4 TGTGCCAGCAGCTTGGTGTCAGGGGCCAAAAACATTCAGTACTTC CASSLVSGAKNIQYF
TRBD2 - 19 TRBJ2-5 TRBV4-2 TGTGCCAGCAGCCAAGCTACCGGGACTAGCGGGGGGGAGGGAGAGACCCAGTACTTC CASSQATGTSGGEGETQYF
- - 16 TRBJ1-3 TRBV16 TGTGCCAGCAGCAGAGGTGGGGACTTCTCCGGAAACACCATATATTTT CASSRGGDFSGNTIYF
TRBD2 - 20 TRBJ2-6 TRBV4-3 TGCGCCAGCAGCCAAGATGGTATAGCGCGGGGGGGCTCTGGGGCCAACGTCCTGACTTTC CASSQDGIARGGSGANVLTF
TRBD1 few 17 TRBJ1-2 TRBV30 TGTGCCTGGAGTGTCCCGGTCAGGGGGTCACCTAACTATGGCTACACCTTC CAWSVPVRGSPNYGYTF
- once 13 TRBJ1-1 TRBV10-3 TGTGCCATCAGTAAGATTACAGGATTTGAAGCTTTCTTT CAISKITGFEAFF
- - 10 TRBJ1-4 TRBV6-1 TGTGCCAGCCGAGTTGAAAAACTGTTTTTT CASRVEKLFF
- - 20 TRBJ2-7 TRBV4-3 TGCGCCAGCAGTATTCTCATTGCGGCAGGGCCTCAGCAGAGCTCCTACGAGCAGTACTTC CASSILIAAGPQQSSYEQYF
- - 15 TRBJ2-7 TRBV13 TGTGCCAGCAGCTTAGACACCAGGGTCTCCTACGAGCAGTACTTC CASSLDTRVSYEQYF
TRBD1 few 18 TRBJ1-5 TRBV7-3 TGTGCCAGCAGCAGCCGGTCGACAGGGCAACATAGCAATCAGCCCCAGCATTTT CASSSRSTGQHSNQPQHF
- - 13 TRBJ2-7 TRBV7-9 TGTGCCAGCAGCTCATCCAGCTCCTACGAGCAGTACTTC CASSSSSSYEQYF
- - 13 TRBJ1-4 TRBV19 TGTGCCAGTAAGGGCAGGGGCGGCGAAAAACTGTTTTTT CASKGRGGEKLFF
- few 16 TRBJ1-1 TRBV9 TGTGCCAGCAGCGTTACCGGGACAACCATGAACACTGAAGCTTTCTTT CASSVTGTTMNTEAFF
- - 12 TRBJ1-1 TRBV29-1 TGCAGCGTCCCCGGGACAAGGACTGAAGCTTTCTTT CSVPGTRTEAFF
- - 14 TRBJ1-3 TRBV30 TGTGCCTGGACAAGAGGACTCACTGGAAACACCATATATTTT CAWTRGLTGNTIYF
- - 15 TRBJ2-2 TRBV11-1 TGTGCCAGCAGCGCACAGGAAAGTTGGGGCGGGGAGCTGTTTTTT CASSAQESWGGELFF
- - 12 TRBJ1-1 TRBV30 TGTGCCTGGAGACCAGGGGTCACTGAAGCTTTCTTT CAWRPGVTEAFF
TRBD2 - 15 TRBJ2-7 TRBV30 TGTGCCTGGAGTGTACGAGGGACTAGCCCTGATGAGCAGTACTTC CAWSVRGTSPDEQYF
- - 15 TRBJ2-1 TRBV9 TGTGCCAGCACACTAATGGGGAAGGGAGACAATGAGCAGTTCTTC CASTLMGKGDNEQFF
- - 14 TRBJ2-2 TRBV4-3 TGCGCCAGCAGCCGAGTCGCTAACACCGGGGAGCTGTTTTTT CASSRVANTGELFF
TRBD1 - 22 TRBJ1-3 TRBV5-1 TGCGCCAGCAGCTCTCTTCAACCCACAGGGGCCATCGCGGTTGTCTCTGGAAACACCATATATTTT CASSSLQPTGAIAVVSGNTIYF
TRBD1 - 16 TRBJ2-7 TRBV11-3 TGTGCCAGCAGCTCATACAGGGGGCGCGTCTCCTACGAGCAGTACTTC CASSSYRGRVSYEQYF
- - 13 TRBJ1-2 TRBV5-6 TGTGCCAGCAGCTTCGGAGGCATCTATGGCTACACCTTC CASSFGGIYGYTF
- - 15 TRBJ1-2 TRBV4-3 TGCGCCAGCAGTAAAAATAGGGGATTTAACTATGGCTACACCTTC CASSKNRGFNYGYTF
- - 16 TRBJ2-1 TRBV6-5 TGTGCCAGCAGTTCCGTCGGAGGGGTTCGGGACAATGAGCAGTTCTTC CASSSVGGVRDNEQFF
- few 16 TRBJ1-5 TRBV2 TGTGCCAGCAGGGCCCCTCAGGGGTATAGCAATCAGCCCCAGCATTTT CASRAPQGYSNQPQHF
- few 12 TRBJ1-2 TRBV6-1 TGTGCCAGCAGTGAATTGGAGTTCGGCTACACCTTC CASSELEFGYTF
- - 14 TRBJ2-5 TRBV6-5 TGTGCCAGCAGTCAAAGCGGGCGGAAGGGGACCCAGTACTTC CASSQSGRKGTQYF